This entry lists 16 T cell receptor beta chains sequenced from one sample in a study of blood T cell repertoires in COVID-19 (dated by TCRdb to 2019 to 2021). The library was built by means of the immunoSEQ multiplex PCR assay. Held by TCRdb, this immuneACCESS table contains in-frame sequences only and omits some clones. Under half of the omission traces to an unresolved V gene where checked; the cause of the rest is unknown. This sample gives a few hundred thousand clones in total; 85% to 90% of them show up just once. The ten biggest clones cover 2.5% to 3.5% of the sample. Sample: peripheral blood. Receptors originate from a woman aged 25-40 years with COVID-19, enrolled during active disease.

The rearrangement links TRBV18 to TRBJ1-2; 9 bases are shared with TRBD1. The V and J ends lost 0 bases and 6 bases, in that order; junction bases with no gene match: 11. The CDR3 covers 17 residues. CDR1 is KGHSH, CDR2 LQKENI, per germline. The CDR3 reads CASSPPGGTGLKDGYTF. DNA of the CDR3: TGTGCCAGCTCACCACCGGGCGGGACAGGGTTAAAGGATGGCTACACCTTC.

The rearrangement links TRBV5-1 to TRBJ2-5, with a possible D match to TRBD1 (6 bases). The germline gives CDR1 SGHRS, CDR2 YFSETQ. The CDR3 contains 14 residues. V shed 0 bases and J shed 4 bases, with 10 bases lying between them. CDR3 DNA sequence: TGCGCCAGCAGCTTGGGGGCAGGGGTAGAGACCCAGTACTTC. Protein sequence: CASSLGAGVETQYF.

This rearrangement joins TRBV25-1 to TRBJ1-2, with 8 bases fitting TRBD1. CDR1 is MGHDK and CDR2 is SYGVNS in the germline V gene. The CDR3 is 14 amino acids. With 6 bases clipped from V and 4 bases from J, the junction kept 7 bases outside the gene matches. The CDR3 spells CASRKQGVGYGYTF. The CDR3 DNA is TGTGCCAGCAGGAAACAGGGGGTGGGCTATGGCTACACCTTC.

The rearrangement joins TRBV19 to TRBJ2-6; 7 bases are shared with TRBD1. Losses at the gene ends were 3 bases for V and 4 bases for J; bases not matched to a gene: 3. The germline V gene has CDR1 LNHDA and CDR2 SQIVND (reference sequence). This CDR3 has 15 amino acids. Written as DNA, the CDR3 is TGTGCCAGTAGTATCTGGGGACAGGGGGCCAACGTCCTGACTTTC. Residues: CASSIWGQGANVLTF.

J is TRBJ1-1 and V is TRBV28; TRBD1 agrees at 8 bases. Germline loops: CDR1 MDHEN, CDR2 SYDVKM. This CDR3 spans 14 amino acids. V lost 6 bases to trimming and J lost 4 bases; unmatched junction nucleotides: 7. The CDR3 is CASSQTGEVTEAFF. DNA for the CDR3: TGTGCCAGCAGCCAGACAGGGGAGGTCACTGAAGCTTTCTTT.

V usage is TRBV5-1 and J usage is TRBJ1-1, with 8 nucleotides matching TRBD1. The CDR3 spans 14 residues. Germline V lookup: CDR1 SGHRS, CDR2 YFSETQ. The V segment lost 1 base and the J segment 4 bases; nucleotides outside the gene matches: 3. The DNA of the CDR3 is TGCGCCAGCAGCTTGACAGGGGGTTTCACTGAAGCTTTCTTT. It encodes CASSLTGGFTEAFF.

The rearrangement links TRBV6-2 or TRBV6-3 to TRBJ1-5; D call uncertain. The CDR3 has 14 amino acids. Germline lookup yields CDR1 MNHEY and CDR2 SVGEGT. V was pared by 0 bases and J by 10 bases, with 13 bases between. The CDR3 sequence is CASSYSNGGLPQHF. The CDR3 DNA sequence: TGTGCCAGCAGTTACTCGAACGGAGGGCTACCCCAGCATTTT.

A few counts support this clone. The rearrangement joins TRBV6-6 to TRBJ2-7; TRBD2 matches 12 bases. The CDR3 is 15 amino acids. J lost 5 bases, V lost 2 bases, and 4 bases had no gene match. Germline V gene lookup returns CDR1 MNHNY and CDR2 SVGAGI (reference sequence). CDR3 coding DNA: TGTGCCAGCAGTTACCGGACTAGCGGGAACCACGAGCAGTACTTC. Its protein is CASSYRTSGNHEQYF.

The chain couples TRBV18 to TRBJ1-5, with a tentative D call TRBD1 (5 bases). V was shortened by 6 bases and J by 4 bases, with 10 bases between the two germline ends. The CDR3 loop spans 13 amino acids. Germline V CDR1 and CDR2: KGHSH, LQKENI. Written as DNA, the CDR3 is TGTGCCAGCTCCAAGGACAAGAATCAGCCCCAGCATTTT. Protein sequence: CASSKDKNQPQHF.

This clone appeared once. The chain employs TRBV2 and TRBJ2-7; 7 bases are a match to TRBD1. Germline values: CDR1 SNHLY, CDR2 FYNNEI. This CDR3 is 13 amino acids long. The J segment lost 2 bases and the V segment lost 6 bases, leaving 4 bases of the junction unmatched. CDR3 residues: CASRATGTYEQYF. The CDR3 DNA follows: TGTGCCAGCAGGGCGACAGGGACCTACGAGCAGTACTTC.

This clone has only a few counts. The chain couples TRBV4-1 to TRBJ1-5; maybe TRBD1 (5 bases). V was cut by 0 bases and J by 1 base, with 7 bases left in between. CDR1 and CDR2 from the germline V gene are MGHRA and YSYEKL. CDR3 length: 15 amino acids. The CDR3 protein is CASSQDGGSNQPQHF. CDR3 nucleotides: TGCGCCAGCAGCCAAGATGGGGGGAGCAATCAGCCCCAGCATTTT.

The chain couples TRBV5-6 to TRBJ2-1; perhaps TRBD1 as D (7 bases). The CDR3 has 15 residues. The germline V and J ends were trimmed by 4 bases and 8 bases, with 19 bases remaining between them. Germline V gene sequence: CDR1 SGHDT, CDR2 YYEEEE. In DNA form, the CDR3 reads TGTGCCAGCAGCAGGTACAGGGGAGGCTTATATGAGCAGTTCTTC. Encoded protein: CASSRYRGGLYEQFF. Full variable domain (remainder filled in from reference TRBV5-6 and TRBJ2-1): DAGVTQSPTHLIKTRGQQVTLRCSPKSGHDTVSWYQQALGQGPQFIFQYYEEEERQRGNFPDRFSGHQFPNYSSELNVNALLLGDSALYLCASSRYRGGLYEQFFGPGTRLTVL.

J is TRBJ1-1 and V is TRBV19; D possibly corresponds to TRBD1 (6 bases). Trimming removed 7 bases at V and 1 base at J, with 13 bases between. Germline V lookup: CDR1 LNHDA, CDR2 SQIVND (reference sequence). This CDR3 is 14 amino acids long. CDR3 region: CASTFLRGNTEAFF. CDR3 in DNA: TGTGCCAGTACCTTCCTCAGGGGGAACACTGAAGCTTTCTTT.

This clone showed up just once. The chain uses TRBV9 and TRBJ2-7, with D perhaps TRBD1 (5 bases). The CDR3 covers 14 residues. The V gene lost 0 bases and the J gene lost 2 bases, with 9 bases spanning the gap. Germline-derived CDR1 and CDR2 are SGDLS and YYNGEE. CDR3 sequence: CASSVGQGPYEQYF. The CDR3 nucleotides read TGTGCCAGCAGCGTAGGGCAGGGTCCCTACGAGCAGTACTTC.

The J gene is TRBJ2-7, the V gene TRBV11-2; the D gene is possibly TRBD2 (5 bases). This CDR3 comprises 15 residues. V was cut by 1 base and J by 7 bases, with 17 bases left in between. Germline CDR1 and CDR2: SGHAT and FQNNGV. The CDR3 sequence: CASSLGVGLSGEQYF. Here the CDR3 DNA reads TGTGCCAGCAGCTTAGGAGTAGGCTTGTCGGGGGAGCAGTACTTC.

V is TRBV29-1 and J is TRBJ1-2; D is possibly TRBD1 (5 bases). Between the trimmed V and J ends, which lost 1 base and 2 bases, there was a span of 11 bases. Looked up from germline, CDR1 is SQVTM and CDR2 is ANQGSEA. CDR3 length: 14 amino acids. CDR3 DNA sequence: TGCAGCGTTGAAGGCCAGGGCCTCAACTATGGCTACACCTTC. It is translated as CSVEGQGLNYGYTF.